This T cell receptor (beta chain) comes out of a study of vaccination and CD4 T cells after COVID-19 (dated by TCRdb to between 2021 and 2022). Notes on the research overall: Convalescent patients had a positive SARS-CoV-2 result on nasal swab PCR, and of these patients, fewer than ten had mild disease and one had severe disease. The convalescent cohort comprised six males and four females, including two Hispanic individuals, seven Caucasians, two Asians and one multiracial person. Participants got two doses of the Pfizer-BioNTech BNT162b2 vaccine (n=8) or two doses of the Moderna mRNA-1273 vaccine (n=2). Post-COVID blood samples from convalescent patients were collected a median of approximately 100 days after diagnosis, with a range of about 35 to 180 days. The time from the second vaccine dose to post-vaccine blood sampling had a median of around 72 days and ranged from about 14 to 241 days. Culture stimuli were overlapping spike peptide pools from SARS-CoV-2 and from the common cold coronaviruses HCoV-NL63, HCoV-OC43 and HCoV-229E. In control cultures, a CEFX viral epitope pool was used as positive control, an HIV-1 Nef peptide pool was used as negative control, or no peptide was added. In approximately ten COVID-19 convalescent patients and a handful of infection-naive healthy vaccine recipients, the spike-specific CD4+ TCR repertoire before mRNA vaccination was compared with the repertoire after mRNA vaccination. The study at large found these results: In convalescent patients, a median around 86% of post-vaccine SARS-CoV-2-reactive clones were detected only after vaccination, suggesting vaccine-specific priming. The median number of SARS-CoV-2-reactive clonotypes rose from roughly 20 after infection to 30 to 45 after vaccination, but the change was not significant. Of the vaccine-specific clones in convalescent patients, 304 of 307, or nearly all, reacted only to SARS-CoV-2 spike and did not cross-react with common cold coronaviruses. Relatively few convalescent patients were included in the study, and early timepoints after natural infection were not analyzed.

The library was generated by PCR. DNA from cultured CD4+ T cells underwent TCR sequencing with the Oncomine TCR Beta short-read assay at the Johns Hopkins FTIC core. Genomic DNA was extracted from the cultured CD4+ T cells with the QIAamp micro DNA kit. The Oncomine TCR Beta libraries from cultured CD4+ T cells were pooled using unique dual indexes and then sequenced on an Illumina iSeq 100. The source study handled its data this way. Non-productive sequences were removed, and CDR3s not starting with C, not ending with F or W, or shorter than 7 amino acids were discarded. Antigen-specific clonotypes were identified using the MANAFEST web application through comparison of peptide-stimulated wells with reference and other culture wells. To be called positive, a clone needed an FDR below 0.05, an odds ratio above 5, and a productive frequency above 0.1% in at least two of three replicate wells. Cross-reactive clonotypes were defined as significantly expanded in both SARS-CoV-2 spike wells and at least one common cold coronavirus spike condition. CDR3 homology was assessed with Levenshtein distances (stringdist) and unrooted phylogenetic trees (ape) in R version 3.6.1. The public sequencing data were trimmed at Q25 with fastp and processed into clonotypes with MiXCR by TCRdb, which kept only in-frame beta chains. Entries are consolidated by CDR3 protein sequence, retaining the most common genes and DNA. The V and J calls, along with clone size, are taken from TCRdb and not from the paper's own processing. This sample lists more than 9,500 distinct CDR3 sequences; about half were detected once. About 28% of the sample is held by the ten biggest clonotypes.

On this clonotype itself: The antigen this receptor binds is unknown. No per-base quality is available; no much larger clone lies one base away.

What this sample's treatment or condition label stands for: roughly ten-day PBMC culture with coronavirus spike peptide pools or control peptides (ViraFEST assay). The ViraFEST assay, used in the study, expanded antigen-specific T cells with peptide pools and then identified the expanded clonotypes through TCR sequencing. The convalescent patients' positive SARS-CoV-2 PCR tests were from March to December 2020, which was before the Alpha, Beta and Delta variants emerged in the United States. PBMCs were cultured at about 2 million per well in IMDM supplemented with approximately 5.4% human AB serum and 8 to 10 IU/ml IL-2, with 9.5 to 10 ug/ml peptide pools added. Half of the culture medium was replaced with fresh IL-2-containing medium on days 3 and 7. After 10 days of culture, CD4+ T cells were isolated by negative selection with the EasySep CD4+ T cell isolation kit. PBMCs were separated from whole blood using Ficoll-Paque Plus gradient centrifugation and then either used fresh or cryopreserved at -140C. In general, triplicate wells were set up for every culture condition.

Sequencing was performed on CD4+ T cells from blood, cultured in vitro. The TCR comes from a human donor who had recovered from COVID-19.

The nucleotide sequence is TGTGCCAGCAAGCGACTAGCGTCTAACACCGGGGAGCTGTTTTTT. Its amino acids are CASKRLASNTGELFF. The V and J segments used are TRBV2 and TRBJ2-2; a stretch of 8 junction bases matches TRBD2. Including the terminal cysteine and phenylalanine, the CDR3 comprises 15 residues. Just the 45-base CDR3 DNA is kept, in frame starting at base 1. From V the trimming removes 7 bases and from J it removes 2 bases, while the gene matches leave 6 bases of the junction unaccounted for. CDR1 is given as SNHLY and CDR2 as FYNNEI, both from the germline V gene.